This T cell receptor beta chain was retrieved from a study of blood T cell repertoires in COVID-19. About the study: There were acute and convalescent COVID-19 samples, and they came from the United States, Italy and Spain.

This clone occurred a few times. The CDR3 totals 16 residues. Germline CDR1 and CDR2: KGHSH and LQKENI. Trimming left V 4 bases short and J 2 bases short, with 18 bases between. Authors' processing steps: Researchers report that nucleated cell counts were estimated from reference gene primer amplification. TCRdb's table, derived via immunoSEQ multiplex PCR, lists solely in-frame clones and lacks some. From that table come the V and J calls and clone size; the DNA was used to work out D and trimming. Of around 190,000 clones listed, 84% were seen once; the top ten hold roughly 13%. The TCR comes from a human donor in a cohort sampled during active COVID-19. The chain joins TRBV18 to TRBJ2-7, with D hard to call. Input material: peripheral blood. The CDR3 DNA sequence: TGTGCCAGCTCACAAAGGAAGACCGGAGAACCCTACGAGCAGTACTTC. This gives the protein CASSQRKTGEPYEQYF.